Below, 9 T cell receptor beta chains from the same sample are listed, as sequenced in a study of CXCR3-negative and CXCR3-positive naive CD8 T cells. UMI-tagged TRB cDNA libraries were built via 5' RACE. TCRdb re-analyzed the 5' RACE reads; it lists each CDR3 protein once, without DNA. Its clone listing holds roughly 70,000 distinct CDR3 sequences. The sample was naive CXCR3- CD8+ T cells from blood. Subset: CD45RO-CCR7+CD27+CD95- naive CD8+ T cells lacking CXCR3 (TNR3-). The source of these receptors is a human donor in good health. Some clones in this sample may be carry-over from other donors' samples.

This chain joins TRBV10-3 and TRBJ1-1; TCRdb reports TRBD1, a call that lacks DNA to check it against. The CDR3 is 19 amino acids. Germline assignment: CDR1 ENHRY and CDR2 SYGVKD. The CDR3 protein is CATSFPDRGVLGPNTEAFF.

The V gene is TRBV5-6, the J gene TRBJ2-5; the TRBD2 assignment by TCRdb is unverifiable without DNA. Germline V lookup: CDR1 SGHDT, CDR2 YYEEEE. The length of the CDR3 is 16 residues. The CDR3 loop is CASSLGDRDFQETQYF.

V gene TRBV28 combines with J gene TRBJ1-3. Germline V gene sequence: CDR1 MDHEN, CDR2 SYDVKM. The CDR3 is 15 residues long. The chain's CDR3 is CAIRLHRDSGNTIYF.

The chain joins TRBV6-1 to TRBJ2-2. There are 14 residues in the CDR3. Germline V gives CDR1 MNHNS, CDR2 SASEGT. The CDR3 loop is CASSSLDSDGELFF.

The chain links TRBV6-6 to TRBJ2-1; TCRdb selects TRBD1, and the lack of DNA leaves this call unchecked. From germline, CDR1 is MNHNY and CDR2 SVGAGI (reference sequence). This CDR3 has 17 residues. The CDR3 protein is CASSYNTGTGVDNEQFF.

This rearrangement joins TRBV4-1 to TRBJ2-1; with no DNA, the TCRdb D assignment of TRBD1 cannot be verified. In germline, CDR1 is MGHRA, CDR2 YSYEKL. This CDR3 contains 16 residues. The CDR3 here is CASSQDWAGLYNEQFF.

The chain joins TRBV6-2 or TRBV6-3 to TRBJ2-1; TCRdb's D call of TRBD1 is untestable without DNA. The CDR3 extends over 18 amino acids. Per the germline V gene, CDR1 is MNHEY and CDR2 is SVGEGT. CDR3 sequence: CASSYAPGRASSYNEQFF.

The J gene is TRBJ2-1, the V gene TRBV25-1; checking the TCRdb D call of TRBD1 is not possible without DNA. Germline CDR1 and CDR2: MGHDK and SYGVNS. CDR3 length: 16 amino acids. The CDR3 loop is CASRDSGASSYNEQFF.

The chain carries TRBV28 and TRBJ2-1; TCRdb gives TRBD2 as the D gene, but with no DNA this cannot be confirmed. The CDR3 runs 20 residues. CDR1 and CDR2 (germline): MDHEN, SYDVKM. The CDR3 region is CASSWPSGGYSNMSYNEQFF. The full variable domain, in which reference TRBV28 and TRBJ2-1 provide the parts outside the CDR3, is DVKVTQSSRYLVKRTGEKVFLECVQDMDHENMFWYRQDPGLGLRLIYFSYDVKMKEKGDIPEGYSVSREKKERFSLILESASTNQTSMYLCASSWPSGGYSNMSYNEQFFGPGTRLTVL.